The next 2 T cell receptor beta chains were all read from a single sample in a study of molecular identifiers for immune sequencing clone quantification. TCRdb analysed the PCR reads with MiXCR anew, one entry per CDR3 protein. The profile shows some 70,000 distinct CDR3 sequences, over 15% of them singletons. Sequencing was carried out using naive CD8+ T cells from blood, with Jurkat cell RNA spiked in. Indicated subset: FACS-sorted CD8+CD4-CCR7+CD45RA+ naive T cells. These receptors all come from a human donor in good health. Some libraries in this study had Jurkat cell RNA spiked in.

This clonotype was seen repeatedly, ten times or more. The chain employs TRBV12-3 or TRBV12-4 and TRBJ2-2; a weak D match, TRBD2 (5 bases). V was pared by 4 bases and J by 7 bases, with 10 bases between. CDR3 length: 13 amino acids. In DNA, the CDR3 is TGTGCCAGCAGTTACGGGGTTGGCGGGGAGCTGTTTTTT. Translated, it gives CASSYGVGGELFF.

Ten or more counts support this clonotype. The chain links TRBV6-2 or TRBV6-3 to TRBJ2-3; 9 positions match TRBD1. CDR1 and CDR2 from the germline V gene are MNHEY and SVGEGT. The CDR3 runs to 15 residues. The V gene end was trimmed by 6 bases and the J gene end by 6 bases; junction bases not matched to a gene: 10. CDR3 protein: CASSHRDRAFDTQYF. CDR3 coding DNA: TGTGCCAGCAGCCACCGGGACAGGGCATTTGATACGCAGTATTTT.